These 18 T cell receptor beta chains share one sample of origin, sequenced in a study of blood T cells in healthy people across ages. A second PCR of about 7 to 12 cycles used a sample-barcoded 5' primer and a J-beta primer mix. In TCRdb, the 5' RACE reads were re-called with MiXCR into one record per CDR3 protein. This sample has over 950,000 distinct CDR3 sequences, with just over 50% found just once. Sequenced material: blood. These receptors came from a woman aged 55-69 years in good health.

This clonotype has only a few counts. This sequence joins TRBV7-2 and TRBJ2-5; 7 nucleotides match TRBD2. Germline V gene lookup returns CDR1 SGHTA and CDR2 FQGNSA. V gave up 11 bases and J gave up 2 bases; unmatched junction bases: 29. CDR3 length: 20 amino acids. CDR3 sequence: CASAFRARLREWLPQETQYF. The CDR3 bases are TGTGCCTCGGCCTTTAGGGCACGGTTGCGGGAGTGGCTCCCACAAGAGACCCAGTACTTC.

V is TRBV14 and J is TRBJ2-4, with D tentatively TRBD2 (5 bases). CDR3 length equals 13 residues. CDR1 is SGHDN, CDR2 FVKESK, per germline. Deletions cut 2 bases from V and 6 bases from J, with 8 bases between. The CDR3 coding sequence is TGTGCCAGCAGCCAAAGGGCGGGAAACATTCAGTACTTC. Translated, it gives CASSQRAGNIQYF.

This sequence joins TRBV7-3 and TRBJ2-1; 11 bases are shared with TRBD2. After removal of 4 bases from V and 8 bases from J, the junction contained 7 bases not matched to a gene. The CDR3 spans 15 residues. Germline V CDR1 and CDR2: SGHTA, FQGTGA. This CDR3 reads CASSSTSGRTHEQFF. CDR3 bases: TGTGCCAGCAGCTCAACTAGCGGGAGAACCCATGAGCAGTTCTTC.

The DNA for the CDR3 is TGTGCCAGCAGAGCCTGGGACAGAGCCTACGAGCAGTACTTC. Protein product: CASRAWDRAYEQYF. The chain uses TRBV7-2 and TRBJ2-7; 7 bases agree with TRBD1. Germline CDR1 reads SGHTA; CDR2 reads FQGNSA. This CDR3 has 14 residues. After removal of 6 bases from V and 2 bases from J, the junction contained 7 bases not matched to a gene.

V usage is TRBV20-1 and J usage is TRBJ2-1; D possibly corresponds to TRBD1 (8 bases). Between the trimmed V and J ends, which lost 5 bases and 10 bases, there was a span of 15 bases. This CDR3 is built from 12 residues. Germline CDR1 is DFQATT and CDR2 is SNEGSKA (reference sequence). CDR3 in DNA: TGCAGTGCTTCCGGACAGGGAGGGGAGCAGTTCTTC. This codes for CSASGQGGEQFF.

The chain carries TRBV20-1 and TRBJ2-5; 10 positions match TRBD2. This CDR3 is 13 amino acids long. Trimming took 5 bases from V and 10 from J; bases not matched to a gene: 10. The germline CDR1 and CDR2 sequences are DFQATT and SNEGSKA (reference sequence). CDR3 loop: CSAPRTSGKVQYF. The CDR3 DNA sequence: TGCAGTGCTCCACGGACTAGCGGTAAAGTCCAGTACTTC.

V is TRBV20-1 and J is TRBJ2-4, with 10 bases fitting TRBD2. After removal of 6 bases from V and 13 bases from J, the junction contained 12 bases not matched to a gene. The CDR3 has 13 amino acids. Germline CDR1 and CDR2: DFQATT and SNEGSKA (reference sequence). The chain's CDR3 is CSAPWGLALEQYF. The CDR3 nucleotides read TGCAGTGCCCCTTGGGGACTAGCGTTGGAGCAGTACTTC.

This sequence joins TRBV18 and TRBJ2-5; D is uncertain. Germline assignment: CDR1 KGHSH and CDR2 LQKENI. Trimming stripped 2 bases from V and 1 base from J, with 11 bases between. The CDR3 spans 15 residues. The chain's CDR3 is CASSPTAKSQETQYF. The CDR3 DNA is TGTGCCAGCTCACCAACCGCCAAGAGCCAAGAGACCCAGTACTTC.

This clonotype appeared a few times. The chain uses TRBV7-6 and TRBJ1-4, with D uncertain. The germline V gene has CDR1 SGHVS and CDR2 FNYEAQ. The CDR3 loop spans 16 amino acids. The V and J ends lost 1 base and 0 bases respectively, with 9 bases between them. The CDR3 sequence is CASSLGQLPTNEKLFF. The CDR3 DNA is TGTGCCAGCAGCTTAGGGCAGTTACCAACTAATGAAAAACTGTTTTTT.

V and J are TRBV2 and TRBJ2-5; TRBD2 aligns across 8 bases. The CDR3 covers 16 residues. CDR1 SNHLY and CDR2 FYNNEI come from the germline V gene. V gave up 6 bases and J gave up 2 bases; unmatched junction bases: 11. This CDR3 reads CASSYLAGPPQETQYF. The CDR3 nucleotides are TGTGCCAGCAGCTACCTAGCGGGCCCCCCACAAGAGACCCAGTACTTC.

This clonotype showed up just a few times. V and J are TRBV11-2 and TRBJ2-5; 13 positions match TRBD2. With V trimmed by 3 bases and J by 5 bases, 12 bases remained unmatched. CDR1 and CDR2 from the germline V gene are SGHAT and FQNNGV. This CDR3 comprises 18 residues. CDR3 nucleotides: TGTGCCAGCAGCTTCTCTGGGTCTGGACTAGCGGGAGTCGAGACCCAGTACTTC. Residues: CASSFSGSGLAGVETQYF.

This clonotype occurred once. V gene TRBV11-1 combines with J gene TRBJ2-7; possibly TRBD2 for D (5 bases). CDR3 length: 13 residues. Trimming cost V 4 bases and J 5 bases, with 12 bases left between them. CDR1 and CDR2 (germline): SGHAT, FQDESV (reference sequence). CDR3 region: CASSSRGINEQYF. As DNA, the CDR3 is TGTGCCAGCAGCTCCCGGGGTATCAACGAGCAGTACTTC.

This clonotype turned up a few times. The chain carries TRBV7-2 and TRBJ2-6; a possible D gene is TRBD1 (5 bases). Germline CDR1 and CDR2: SGHTA and FQGNSA. Between the trimmed V and J ends, which lost 1 base and 2 bases, there was a span of 9 bases. The CDR3 has 16 residues. The CDR3 here is CASSLEGVPGANVLTF. CDR3 sequence (DNA): TGTGCCAGCAGCTTAGAAGGGGTGCCTGGGGCCAACGTCCTGACTTTC.

Turning to this clonotype: Here the CDR3 omits its conserved ending phenylalanine or tryptophan, so a read error is the likely source. The chain links TRBV20-1 to TRBJ2-5; 13 nucleotides align to TRBD2. Germline CDR1 reads DFQATT; CDR2 reads SNEGSKA (reference sequence). V lost 6 bases to trimming and J lost 2 bases; unmatched junction nucleotides: 3. The CDR3 runs 14 residues. CDR3 nucleotides: TGCAGTGCGGGACTAGCGGGACAACAAGAGACCCAGTACCTC. This sequence encodes CSAGLAGQQETQYL.

The V call is TRBV27, the J call TRBJ2-7, with TRBD2 matching 8 bases. The CDR3 contains 16 residues. Germline CDR1 and CDR2: MNHEY and SMNVEV (reference sequence). V was pared by 3 bases and J by 0 bases, with 7 bases of the junction left unmatched. The CDR3 DNA follows: TGTGCCAGCAGTTTCAATATAGCGGGAAGCTCCTACGAGCAGTACTTC. The encoded protein is CASSFNIAGSSYEQYF.

J is TRBJ2-7 and V is TRBV20-1; D gene ambiguous. V lost 5 bases and J 3 bases, leaving 20 bases between the germline ends. The germline CDR1 and CDR2 sequences are DFQATT and SNEGSKA (reference sequence). This CDR3 contains 15 residues. CDR3 bases: TGCAGTGCTTTATACGTCCGCGGACCCAACTACGAGCAGTACTTC. Its translation: CSALYVRGPNYEQYF.

The V call is TRBV28, the J call TRBJ2-2; TRBD2 agrees at 9 bases. The germline V gene has CDR1 MDHEN and CDR2 SYDVKM. This CDR3 has 17 residues. J lost 5 bases, V lost 4 bases, and 11 bases had no gene match. CDR3 sequence reads: CASSWGSGSWETGELFF. DNA for the CDR3: TGTGCCAGCAGTTGGGGTAGCGGGAGCTGGGAGACCGGGGAGCTGTTTTTT.

This chain links TRBV5-4 with TRBJ2-3, with a tentative D call TRBD2 (6 bases). The CDR3 has 16 residues. Germline assignment: CDR1 SGHNT and CDR2 YYREEE (reference sequence). V lost 3 bases and J lost 1, with 15 bases in between. In DNA, the CDR3 is TGTGCCAGCAGCTCCCTAGCGCCGATAGGCACAGATACGCAGTATTTT. It translates to CASSSLAPIGTDTQYF.